Shown below are 21 T cell receptor beta chains from a single sample sequenced in a study of tumor-infiltrating lymphocytes in primary liver carcinoma. Between roughly 17 and 31 mg of unsorted bulk tissue served as the source from which RNA and DNA were co-extracted. The authors made TCR beta cDNA from 500 to 600 ng total RNA with a constant-region primer. Three rounds of nested multiplex PCR with slightly modified ARM-PCR produced TCR beta libraries. Amplification in the first two PCR rounds was performed using TRBV1-TRBV30 forward primers and a C-beta reverse primer for roughly 9 cycles each. MiXCR was run by TCRdb on the multiplex PCR reads, yielding one entry per CDR3 protein. The sample carries about 120,000 distinct CDR3 sequences, around 70% recorded once. The source material was tumor-adjacent normal liver tissue. The receptors derive from a woman aged 55-70 years with primary liver carcinoma and hepatitis B virus infection.

Concerning this clonotype itself: At one end, the junction sequence differs from germline, possibly due to a read error. The genes are TRBV12-3 or TRBV12-4 and TRBJ1-2; the D is unclear. The CDR3 loop spans 15 amino acids. In DNA form, the CDR3 reads TGTGCCAACAGTACTAACAGAGGAAGAGAACCTGGCTACACCTTC. It specifies CANSTNRGREPGYTF.

The rearrangement joins TRBV28 to TRBJ2-7; D may be TRBD2 (7 bases). The V end was cut by 6 bases, the J end by 2 bases, with 23 bases between. The germline CDR1 and CDR2 sequences are MDHEN and SYDVKM. The CDR3 sequence is 17 residues long. The CDR3 sequence: CASSSLEGGRSTYEQYF. DNA of the CDR3: TGTGCCAGCAGCTCCCTTGAGGGGGGGAGGAGCACCTACGAGCAGTACTTC.

About this clonotype itself: One end of the junction is discordant with germline, which a read error may explain. This sequence joins TRBV6-5 and TRBJ2-3; D gene unclear. The germline CDR1 and CDR2 sequences are MNHEY and SVGAGI. The CDR3 loop spans 14 amino acids. The CDR3 protein is CASIRPLGSDTRYF. The CDR3 bases are TGTGCCAGCATCAGACCATTGGGGTCAGATACGCGGTATTTT.

Of note for this clonotype: A much more abundant neighbour one base away suggests this may be a read error. V usage is TRBV24-1 and J usage is TRBJ2-7; 9 positions agree with TRBD1. The CDR3 extends over 16 amino acids. Germline CDR1 is KGHDR and CDR2 is SFDVKD. This CDR3 reads CAISDTGQGSSYEQYF. The CDR3 DNA is TGTGCCATCAGTGACACTGGACAGGGGAGCTCCTACGAGCAGTACTTC.

This chain uses TRBV29-1 with TRBJ2-7; D may match TRBD1 or TRBD2 (7 bases each). The germline V gene encodes CDR1 SQVTM and CDR2 ANQGSEA. Trimming left V 8 bases short and J 5 bases short, with 16 bases between. The CDR3 covers 12 residues. The CDR3 here is CSIGGGRNEQYF. Here the CDR3 DNA reads TGCAGCATAGGGGGCGGGAGAAACGAGCAGTACTTC.

With respect to this clonotype: This may be a read error, as it is one base from a much larger clone. This chain links TRBV28 with TRBJ2-4; TRBD1 or TRBD2 may be the D gene (5 bases each). Trimming removed 7 bases at V and 8 bases at J, with 27 bases between. The germline V gene encodes CDR1 MDHEN and CDR2 SYDVKM. The CDR3 length is 17 residues. The CDR3 DNA follows: TGTGCCAGCATCCTTGCCCAGGGAGCATTGAGTAAATACATTCAGTACTTC. Its protein is CASILAQGALSKYIQYF.

Worth noting for this clonotype: A junction end diverges from the germline sequence, so it may reflect a read error. J is TRBJ2-1 and V is TRBV4-1; the D call may be TRBD1 or TRBD2 (6 bases each). The length of the CDR3 is 13 residues. Per germline, CDR1 MGHRA and CDR2 YSYEKL. CDR3 sequence: CACRQPGANEQFF. CDR3 bases: TGCGCCTGCAGACAACCGGGGGCTAATGAGCAATTCTTC.

This clonotype was counted many times. The rearrangement joins TRBV24-1 to TRBJ2-1; D is possibly TRBD2 (7 bases). Germline loops: CDR1 KGHDR, CDR2 SFDVKD. The CDR3 totals 13 residues. V lost 10 bases, J lost 3 bases, and 12 bases lay in between. CDR3 in amino acids: CATGGEFYNEQFF. DNA of the CDR3: TGTGCCACAGGGGGGGAGTTCTACAATGAGCAGTTCTTC.

V and J are TRBV20-1 and TRBJ2-7; tentative D call: TRBD1 (6 bases). Looked up from germline, CDR1 is DFQATT and CDR2 is SNEGSKA (reference sequence). This CDR3 region has 16 residues. V was cut by 3 bases and J by 5 bases, with 23 bases left in between. As DNA, the CDR3 is TGCAGTGCTAGGGACCCAGGGACACCCGGGAAGAACGAGCAGTACTTC. Its protein is CSARDPGTPGKNEQYF.

Worth noting for this clonotype: One end of the junction is discordant with germline, which a read error may explain. This chain links TRBV11-2 with TRBJ2-1, with unresolved D. CDR3 length: 11 residues. Looked up from germline, CDR1 is SGHAT and CDR2 is FQNNGV. This CDR3 is CASSLVMVQFF. CDR3 coding DNA: TGTGCCAGCAGCTTAGTTATGGTTCAGTTTTTC.

Remarks on this clonotype: The missing conserved phenylalanine or tryptophan at the end of this CDR3 makes a read error likely. The chain has TRBV20-1 and TRBJ2-3, with D perhaps TRBD1 or TRBD2 (10 bases each). CDR3 length equals 22 residues. The V and J ends lost 2 bases and 2 bases respectively, with 35 bases between them. CDR1 and CDR2 (germline): DFQATT, SNEGSKA (reference sequence). CDR3 residues: CSARSGTGDSGRPAGPTDTQYV. DNA for the CDR3: TGCAGTGCTAGATCCGGGACAGGGGATAGCGGGAGGCCCGCCGGACCCACAGATACGCAGTATGTT.

This clonotype has only a few counts. A much larger clone lies a single base off, so this may be a read error. The chain joins TRBV6-1 to TRBJ2-7, with 9 bases aligning to TRBD2. Germline V CDR1 and CDR2: MNHNS, SASEGT. This CDR3 spans 15 amino acids. Trimming took 1 base from V and 5 from J; bases not matched to a gene: 6. The CDR3 DNA is TGTGCCAGCAGTGAAGGACTAGCGGCTTTCCACGAGCAGTACTTC. Protein sequence: CASSEGLAAFHEQYF.

This clonotype was recorded many times. The chain uses TRBV12-5 and TRBJ1-1; weak D call: TRBD1 (6 bases). The CDR3 sequence is 17 residues long. Looked up from germline, CDR1 is LGHNT and CDR2 is FRNRAP. Trimming took 0 bases from V and 3 from J, leaving 17 bases between them. CDR3 residues: CASGLVKTGWGYTEAFF. CDR3 in DNA: TGTGCTAGTGGTTTGGTAAAGACAGGCTGGGGGTACACTGAAGCTTTCTTT.

This clonotype was seen ten or more times. The chain employs TRBV5-1 and TRBJ2-3; D is perhaps TRBD1 or TRBD2 (5 bases each). The CDR3 spans 17 residues. Germline-derived CDR1 and CDR2 are SGHRS and YFSETQ. The V end was cut by 0 bases, the J end by 1 base, with 15 bases between. For the CDR3, the DNA is TGCGCCAGCAGCTTGGAGCTTCGGGGCCGCCGCACAGATACGCAGTATTTT. As protein: CASSLELRGRRTDTQYF.

This clonotype was detected many times. The chain is built from TRBV5-1 and TRBJ2-7; 16 nucleotides line up with TRBD2. CDR3 size: 17 residues. V was pared by 4 bases and J by 3 bases, with 7 bases of the junction left unmatched. Germline V gene sequence: CDR1 SGHRS, CDR2 YFSETQ. The CDR3 nucleotides read TGCGCCAGCAGCGGCGGGACTAGCGGGGGGGTAGTCTACGAGCAGTACTTC. This gives the protein CASSGGTSGGVVYEQYF.

In the case of this clonotype: A much bigger clone sits one base away, suggesting this may be a read error. The chain employs TRBV5-1 and TRBJ1-1; D gene uncertain. This CDR3 has 15 amino acids. The V gene's germline CDR1 is SGHRS and CDR2 YFSETQ. The CDR3 coding sequence is TGCGCCAGCAGCTTGGGAGGACGGGGATTGGCTGATGCTTTCTTT. Protein: CASSLGGRGLADAFF.

On this clonotype itself: A read error may account for a junction end that differs from germline. V is TRBV6-5 and J is TRBJ1-1, with 11 bases identical to TRBD1. Germline V gives CDR1 MNHEY, CDR2 SVGAGI. This CDR3 region has 17 residues. Here the CDR3 DNA reads TGTGCCAGCAGTTACGGCCCGGGACAGGGGGAAGTGACTGAAGCTCTCTTT. This gives the protein CASSYGPGQGEVTEALF.

Concerning this clonotype: A much bigger clone sits one base away, suggesting this may be a read error. The chain has TRBV5-1 and TRBJ1-2; TRBD1 matches at 10 bases. CDR3 length: 14 amino acids. J lost 5 bases, V lost 6 bases, and 7 bases had no gene match. The V gene's germline CDR1 is SGHRS and CDR2 YFSETQ. This chain's CDR3 is CASNPRQGAYGYTF. As DNA, the CDR3 is TGCGCCAGCAACCCAAGACAGGGGGCGTATGGCTACACCTTC.

A remark on this clonotype: The DNA is omitted, as the CDR3 cannot be located on it reliably, and the CDR3 follows TCRdb's listing. The chain links TRBV29-1 to TRBJ2-7; TRBD1, as called in the table, went unchecked against the DNA. 12 amino acids form the CDR3, both terminal residues included. CDR1 and CDR2 from the germline V gene are SQVTM and ANQGSEA. This chain's CDR3 is CSVATGTYEQYF.

In its sample, this clonotype was seen a few times. The junction departs from germline at one end; a sequencing error may be responsible. V and J are TRBV5-4 and TRBJ1-5; 12 positions agree with TRBD1. CDR1 is SGHNT, CDR2 YYREEE, per germline (reference sequence). The CDR3 runs 15 residues. CDR3 amino acids: CATSLGTGGNQPRHF. The CDR3 region has the DNA TGTGCCACCAGCTTGGGGACAGGGGGCAACCAGCCCCGGCATTTT.

In the case of this clonotype: One end of the junction does not line up with germline, which may come from a read error. V and J are TRBV7-9 and TRBJ1-1, with D hard to call. Germline V CDR1 and CDR2: SEHNR, FQNEAQ (reference sequence). This CDR3 has 15 amino acids. CDR3 amino acids: CASSSVSPMNTEAYF. The CDR3, as DNA: TGTGCCAGCAGCTCCGTATCCCCTATGAACACTGAAGCTTACTTT.